The clone carrying this TCR beta chain occurred a few times. What it binds is unknown. CDR1 is SGHNT, CDR2 YYREEE, per germline (reference sequence). Trimming shortened V by 5 bases and J by 2 bases, and 13 bases separated the two germline ends. The CDR3 covers 14 residues. Sample barcodes and UMIs were carried by the TCR alpha and TCR beta cDNA libraries that 5'RACE generated with constant-segment primers. TCRdb reanalysed the 5' RACE reads using MiXCR and keeps one entry per CDR3 protein. The sample contains around 55,000 distinct CDR3 sequences, approximately 9.5% of which appear only once. The sample comes from a study of T-cell memory formation after mild COVID-19. At the level of the study: TCR clusters largely stayed donor specific. Study outcomes and limitations: Balance between CD4 and CD8 was seen in clones contracting day 15 to 85, and a CD4+ lean was seen in later expanders.

The J gene is TRBJ1-1, the V gene TRBV5-4, with TRBD1 as a possible D gene (5 bases). The sequence was collected from a man aged 18-30 years who had mild COVID-19 (a few samples of this study predate the infection). Cell type and time point are not known. Material for sequencing was PBMCs or a T cell subset sorted from them (not recorded which). This CDR3 reads CASRPDSDNTEAFF. CDR3 in DNA: TGTGCCAGCAGACCCGACAGTGACAACACTGAAGCTTTCTTT.